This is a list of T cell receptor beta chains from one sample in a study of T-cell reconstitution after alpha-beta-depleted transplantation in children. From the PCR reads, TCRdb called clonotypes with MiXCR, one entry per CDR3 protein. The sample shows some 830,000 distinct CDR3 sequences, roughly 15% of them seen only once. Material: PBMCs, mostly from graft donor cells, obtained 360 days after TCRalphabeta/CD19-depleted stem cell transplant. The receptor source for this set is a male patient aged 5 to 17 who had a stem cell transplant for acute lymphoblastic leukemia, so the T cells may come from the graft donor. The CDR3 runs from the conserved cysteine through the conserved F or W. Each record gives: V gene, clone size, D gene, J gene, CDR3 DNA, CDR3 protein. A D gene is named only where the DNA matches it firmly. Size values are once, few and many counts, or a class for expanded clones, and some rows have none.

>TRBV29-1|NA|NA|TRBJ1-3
TGCAGCGGAGTAACAGGGTCCGGAAACACCATATATTTT
CSGVTGSGNTIYF
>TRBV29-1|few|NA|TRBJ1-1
TGCAGCGTTGAAGATCTGGGTAGTTGGGAATACAACACTGAAGCTTTCTTT
CSVEDLGSWEYNTEAFF
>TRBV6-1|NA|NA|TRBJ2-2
TGTGCCACCAACCCAACGTCGGGGGCCGGGGAGCTGTTTTTT
CATNPTSGAGELFF
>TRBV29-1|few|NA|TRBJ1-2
TGCAGCGTTGAAGGACAGGCCCTGCGTCCTAACTATGGCTACACCTTC
CSVEGQALRPNYGYTF
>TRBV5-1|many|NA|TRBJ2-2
TGCGCCAGCAGCTCCGCGGGGGCAGACACCGGGGAGCTGTTTTTT
CASSSAGADTGELFF
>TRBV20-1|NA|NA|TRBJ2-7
TGCAGTGCCGGAGCCACTAGTGTCTACGAGCAGTACTTC
CSAGATSVYEQYF
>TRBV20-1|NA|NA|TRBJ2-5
TGCAGTGCCCCGTTGGCAGGGTGGGAGACCCAGTACTTC
CSAPLAGWETQYF
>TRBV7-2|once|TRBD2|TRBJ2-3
TGTGCCAGCAGCTTAAAGGGCGGGAGGGGTTTCACAGATACGCAGTATTTT
CASSLKGGRGFTDTQYF
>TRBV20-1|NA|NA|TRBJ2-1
TGCAGTGCCCCAGGGGGCGGGAGGGCTCCCTACAATGAGCAGTTCTTC
CSAPGGGRAPYNEQFF
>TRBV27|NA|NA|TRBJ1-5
TGTGCCAGCAGTTTCTCAGGGAACAATCAGCCCCAGCATTTT
CASSFSGNNQPQHF
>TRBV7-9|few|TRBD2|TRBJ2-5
TGTGCCAGCAGCTTAGTGGGTGCGACTAGCGGGAAGGCGACCCAGTACTTC
CASSLVGATSGKATQYF
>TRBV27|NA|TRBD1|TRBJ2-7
TGTGCCAGCAGAACTGACAGGGGCTACGAGCAGTACTTC
CASRTDRGYEQYF
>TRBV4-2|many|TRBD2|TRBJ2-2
TGTGCCAGCAGCCAAGATCCGTGGCGGGAGTACACCGGGGAGCTGTTTTTT
CASSQDPWREYTGELFF
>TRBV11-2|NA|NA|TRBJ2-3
TGTGCCAGCAGCTTACTGCCGGGCGATGGGCGGGTCTATGGAACAGATACGCAGTATTTT
CASSLLPGDGRVYGTDTQYF
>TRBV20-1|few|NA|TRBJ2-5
TGCAGTGCTAGAGATCCAGTAAGCGGAGCTGAGGGAGAGACCCAGTACTTC
CSARDPVSGAEGETQYF
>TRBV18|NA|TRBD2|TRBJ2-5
TGTGCCAGCTCACCAGGGAGGGGCCAAGAGACCCAGTACTTC
CASSPGRGQETQYF
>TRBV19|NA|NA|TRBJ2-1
TGTGCCAGTAGTATAGAGCTAGCTTACAATGAGCAGTTCTTC
CASSIELAYNEQFF
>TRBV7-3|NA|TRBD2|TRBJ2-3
TGTGCCAGCAGCTCGATCACTAGCGGGAGGATGGCGGATACGCAGTATTTT
CASSSITSGRMADTQYF
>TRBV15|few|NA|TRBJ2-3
TGTGCCACCAGCAGAGATCGAAACTCGGGAAGAGTGGCAGATACGCAGTATTTT
CATSRDRNSGRVADTQYF
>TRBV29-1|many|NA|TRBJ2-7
TGCGGATACCGAGACCTGTACGAGCAGTACTTC
CGYRDLYEQYF
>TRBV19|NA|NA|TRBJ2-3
TGTGCCAGTAGTAGGGAAATAGCCTCGTCGAGAGATACGCAGTATTTT
CASSREIASSRDTQYF
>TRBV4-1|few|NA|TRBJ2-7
TGCGCCAGCAGCCAAGGGGGGATATCCACCTACGAGCAGTACTTC
CASSQGGISTYEQYF
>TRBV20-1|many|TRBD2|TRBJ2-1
TGCAGTGCTAGAGTCCGGACTAGCGCGAGCTCCTACAATGAGCAGTTCTTC
CSARVRTSASSYNEQFF
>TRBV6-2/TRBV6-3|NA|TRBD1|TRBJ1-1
TGTGCCAGCCGGGACAGTCCCTCTGAAGCTTTCTTT
CASRDSPSEAFF
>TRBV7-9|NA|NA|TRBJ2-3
TGTGCCAGCAGGGACCGGGTGGGAAGCACAGATACGCAGTATTTT
CASRDRVGSTDTQYF
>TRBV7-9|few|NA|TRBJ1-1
TGTGCCAGCAGCCCACGCCGGGACTCGACCACTGAAGCTTTCTTT
CASSPRRDSTTEAFF
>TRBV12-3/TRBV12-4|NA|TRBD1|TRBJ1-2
TGTGCCAGCAGTCTCAGGGGGGACAGGAGGGGCTACACCTTC
CASSLRGDRRGYTF
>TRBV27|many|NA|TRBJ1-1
TGTGCCAGCAGTTTCAATGGTGGCGCTGAAGCTTTCTTT
CASSFNGGAEAFF
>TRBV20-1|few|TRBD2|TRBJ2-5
TGCAGTGCTAGCCCAAATAGCGGGGGACAAGAGACCCAGTACTTC
CSASPNSGGQETQYF
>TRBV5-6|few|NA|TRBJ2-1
TGTGCCAGCAGCTTGGGAATCAGATCCCGCTCCTACAATGAGCAGTTCTTC
CASSLGIRSRSYNEQFF
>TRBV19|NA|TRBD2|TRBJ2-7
TGTGCCAGTAGTGTCCGACTAGCGGGAGATCACTACGAGCAGTACTTC
CASSVRLAGDHYEQYF
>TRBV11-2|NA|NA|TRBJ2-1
TGTGCCAGCAGCCTCCCGATTGAGCAGTTCTTC
CASSLPIEQFF
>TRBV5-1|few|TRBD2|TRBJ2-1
TGCGCCAGCAGCTTGGCGCTAAGGGGAGCGGGACTCGATGAGCAGTTCTTC
CASSLALRGAGLDEQFF
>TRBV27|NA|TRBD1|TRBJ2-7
TGTGCCAGCAGTACCGAGCCCGGGACAGCTCTTGACGAGCAGTACTTC
CASSTEPGTALDEQYF
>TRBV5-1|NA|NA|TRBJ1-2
TGCGCCAGCAGCTTTCTAGGAGGCTACACCTTC
CASSFLGGYTF
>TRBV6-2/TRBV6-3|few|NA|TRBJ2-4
TGTGCCAGCAGTTACCTCTCCCCAGGGGACATTCAGTACTTC
CASSYLSPGDIQYF
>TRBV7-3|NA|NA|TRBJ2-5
TGTGCCAGCAGCACAGCTGGGGGAGAGACCCAGTACTTC
CASSTAGGETQYF
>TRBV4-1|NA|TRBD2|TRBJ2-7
TGCGCCAGCAGCCAGGCGGGACTAGCGGGAAGTGGGCAGTACTTC
CASSQAGLAGSGQYF
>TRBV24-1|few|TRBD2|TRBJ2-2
TGTGCCACCAGTGATTTGGGACTAGCTCCCGGGGAGCTGTTTTTT
CATSDLGLAPGELFF
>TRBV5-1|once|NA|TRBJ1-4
TGCGCCAGCAGCTCCGGGCTAGTCCCTAATGAAAAACTGTTTTTT
CASSSGLVPNEKLFF
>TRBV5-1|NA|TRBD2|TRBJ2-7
TGCGCCAGCAGCTTGGCCCGGGACTACTCCTACGAGCAGTACTTC
CASSLARDYSYEQYF